This T cell receptor (beta chain) was observed in a study of cytomegalovirus exposure and HLA in healthy donors. V lost 1 base, J lost 10 bases, and 6 bases lay in between. The CDR3 sequence is 11 residues long. The germline V gene encodes CDR1 SGHRS and CDR2 YFSETQ. The primer mix had 60 Vbeta and 13 Jbeta primers. Using immunoSEQ multiplex PCR, the repertoire was profiled, and TCRdb retains in-frame clones only, with some absent. Of 150,000 or so clones in the sample, about two thirds are singletons; the top ten hold roughly 1.9%. V gene TRBV5-1 combines with J gene TRBJ2-1; no reliable D call. Sequencing was done on a sample of PBMCs. This receptor was obtained from a woman aged 55-70 years in good health and CMV-seropositive. CDR3 residues: CASSLRWEQFF. CDR3 DNA: TGCGCCAGCAGCTTGCGGTGGGAGCAGTTCTTC.